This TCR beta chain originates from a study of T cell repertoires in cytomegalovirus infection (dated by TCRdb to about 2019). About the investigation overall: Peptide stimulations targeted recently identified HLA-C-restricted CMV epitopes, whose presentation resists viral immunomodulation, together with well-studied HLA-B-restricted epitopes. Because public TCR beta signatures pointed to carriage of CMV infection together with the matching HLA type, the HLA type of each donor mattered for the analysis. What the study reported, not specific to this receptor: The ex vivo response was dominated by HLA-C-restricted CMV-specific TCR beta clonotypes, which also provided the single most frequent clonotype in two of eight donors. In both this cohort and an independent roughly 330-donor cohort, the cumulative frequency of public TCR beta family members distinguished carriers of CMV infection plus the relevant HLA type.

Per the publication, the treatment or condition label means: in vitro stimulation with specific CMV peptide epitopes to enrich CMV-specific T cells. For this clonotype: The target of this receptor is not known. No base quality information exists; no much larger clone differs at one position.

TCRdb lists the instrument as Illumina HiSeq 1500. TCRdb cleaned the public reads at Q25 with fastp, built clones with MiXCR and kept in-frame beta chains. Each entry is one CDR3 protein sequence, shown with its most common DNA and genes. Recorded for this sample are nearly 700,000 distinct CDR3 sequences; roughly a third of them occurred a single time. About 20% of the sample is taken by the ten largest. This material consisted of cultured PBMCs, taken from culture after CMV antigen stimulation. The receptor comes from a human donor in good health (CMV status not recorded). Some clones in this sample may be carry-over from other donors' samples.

The CDR3 corresponds to CASSYSAGGADTQYF. The nucleotide sequence reads TGTGCCAGCAGTTACTCGGCGGGGGGGGCAGATACGCAGTATTTT. The chain is made from TRBV6-5 and TRBJ2-3; TRBD2 fits 9 bases in the junction. Clipping removes 0 bases from V and 4 bases from J, with 2 as the unmatched junction base count. For CDR1 and CDR2, the germline V gene lists MNHEY and SVGAGI. The CDR3 covers 15 residues, taking in both the cysteine and the phenylalanine. Only the CDR3 DNA is retained, 45 bases long and in frame from the first base.